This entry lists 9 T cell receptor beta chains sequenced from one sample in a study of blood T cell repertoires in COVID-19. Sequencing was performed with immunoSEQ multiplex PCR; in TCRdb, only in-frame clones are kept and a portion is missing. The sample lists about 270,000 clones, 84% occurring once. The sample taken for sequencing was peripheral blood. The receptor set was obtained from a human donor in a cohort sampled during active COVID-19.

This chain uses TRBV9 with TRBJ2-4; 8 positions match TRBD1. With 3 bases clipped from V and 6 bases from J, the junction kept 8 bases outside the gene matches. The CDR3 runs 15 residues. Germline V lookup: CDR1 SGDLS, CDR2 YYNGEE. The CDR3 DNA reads TGTGCCAGCAGCGCCGGACAGGGCTTGAGAAACATTCAGTACTTC. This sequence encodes CASSAGQGLRNIQYF. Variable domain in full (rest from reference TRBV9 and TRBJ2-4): DSGVTQTPKHLITATGQRVTLRCSPRSGDLSVYWYQQSLDQGLQFLIQYYNGEERAKGNILERFSAQQFPDLHSELNLSSLELGDSALYFCASSAGQGLRNIQYFGAGTRLSVL.

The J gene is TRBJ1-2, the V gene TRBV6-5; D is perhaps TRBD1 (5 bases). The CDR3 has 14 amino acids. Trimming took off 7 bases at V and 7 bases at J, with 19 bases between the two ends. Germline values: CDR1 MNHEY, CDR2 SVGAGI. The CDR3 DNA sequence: TGTGCCAGCAATCCCAGGCGGGGGAGGGGTGGCTACACCTTC. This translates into CASNPRRGRGGYTF.

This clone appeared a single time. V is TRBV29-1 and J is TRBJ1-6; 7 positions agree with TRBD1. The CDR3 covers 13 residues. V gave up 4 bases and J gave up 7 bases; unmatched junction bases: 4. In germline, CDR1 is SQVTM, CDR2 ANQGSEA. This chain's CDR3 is CSVVTGVNSPLHF. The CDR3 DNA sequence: TGCAGCGTTGTCACAGGGGTGAATTCACCCCTCCACTTT.

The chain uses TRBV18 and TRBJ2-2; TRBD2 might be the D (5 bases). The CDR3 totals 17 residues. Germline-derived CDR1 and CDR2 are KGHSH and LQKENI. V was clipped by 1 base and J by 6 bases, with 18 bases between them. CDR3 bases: TGTGCCAGCTCACCACAAAGGACTCCCCTAGCCGCCGGGGAGCTGTTTTTT. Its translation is CASSPQRTPLAAGELFF.

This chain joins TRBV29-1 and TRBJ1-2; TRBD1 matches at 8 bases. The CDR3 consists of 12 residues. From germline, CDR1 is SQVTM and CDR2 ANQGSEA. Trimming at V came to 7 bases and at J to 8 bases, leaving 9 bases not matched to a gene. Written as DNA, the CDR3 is TGCAGCGCGACCGGGACAGGCCCAGGCTACACCTTC. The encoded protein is CSATGTGPGYTF.

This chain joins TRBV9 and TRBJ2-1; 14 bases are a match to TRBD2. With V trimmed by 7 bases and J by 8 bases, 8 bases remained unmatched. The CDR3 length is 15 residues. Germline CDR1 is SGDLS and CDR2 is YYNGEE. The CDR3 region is CASASGTSGSDEQFF. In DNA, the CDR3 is TGTGCCAGCGCCTCCGGGACTAGCGGGAGCGATGAGCAGTTCTTC.

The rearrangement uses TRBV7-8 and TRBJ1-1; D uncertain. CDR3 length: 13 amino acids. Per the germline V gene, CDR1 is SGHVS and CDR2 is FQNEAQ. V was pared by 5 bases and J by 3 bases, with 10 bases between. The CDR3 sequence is CASSPRGYTEAFF. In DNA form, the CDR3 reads TGTGCCAGCAGCCCGCGAGGGTACACTGAAGCTTTCTTT.

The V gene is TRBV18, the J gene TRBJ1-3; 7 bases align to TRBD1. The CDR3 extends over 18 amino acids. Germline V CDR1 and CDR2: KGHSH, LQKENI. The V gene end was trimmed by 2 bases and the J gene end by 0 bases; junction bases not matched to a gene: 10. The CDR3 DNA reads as TGTGCCAGCTCACCATCTGTACCGGGACAGACCTCTGGAAACACCATATATTTT. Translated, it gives CASSPSVPGQTSGNTIYF.

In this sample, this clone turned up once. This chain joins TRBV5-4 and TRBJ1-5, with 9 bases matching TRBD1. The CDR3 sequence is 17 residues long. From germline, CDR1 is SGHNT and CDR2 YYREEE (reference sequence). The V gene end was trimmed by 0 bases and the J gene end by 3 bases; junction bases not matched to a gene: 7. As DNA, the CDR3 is TGTGCCAGCAGCTTGGTGGAGGACAGGGGACACAATCAGCCCCAGCATTTT. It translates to CASSLVEDRGHNQPQHF. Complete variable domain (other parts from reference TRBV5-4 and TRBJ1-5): ETGVTQSPTHLIKTRGQQVTLRCSSQSGHNTVSWYQQALGQGPQFIFQYYREEENGRGNFPPRFSGLQFPNYSSELNVNALELDDSALYLCASSLVEDRGHNQPQHFGDGTRLSIL.